The next 19 T cell receptor beta chains were all read from a single sample in a study of cytomegalovirus exposure and HLA in healthy donors (dated by TCRdb to the late 2010s). Preparation of the library involved the immunoSEQ multiplex PCR assay. The source is immuneACCESS, and TCRdb retained only in-frame sequences with V and J called. Part of the clones is not carried over; for the studies checked, unresolved V genes explain less than half of this, and the remainder is unexplained. This sample holds around 250,000 clones; 80% to 95% were observed only once. Of the sample, approximately 3.1% falls within the top ten clones. The sequencing sample was made of PBMCs. The origin of the receptors is a woman under 40 in good health and CMV-seronegative.

V usage is TRBV29-1 and J usage is TRBJ1-1; D unresolved. The CDR3 extends over 13 amino acids. In germline, CDR1 is SQVTM, CDR2 ANQGSEA. Trimming took 1 base from V and 1 from J, leaving 7 bases between them. The CDR3 reads CSVEGPTNTEAFF. CDR3 coding DNA: TGCAGCGTTGAAGGCCCGACGAACACTGAAGCTTTCTTT.

V is TRBV13 and J is TRBJ2-5; possibly TRBD2 for D (5 bases). Germline loops: CDR1 PRHDT, CDR2 FYEKMQ (reference sequence). Trimming cost V 2 bases and J 5 bases, with 15 bases left between them. The CDR3 is made up of 15 amino acids. The CDR3 reads CASSLNGDLEETQYF. CDR3 DNA sequence: TGTGCCAGCAGCTTAAACGGGGATCTGGAGGAGACCCAGTACTTC.

This chain connects TRBV15 to TRBJ2-2, with D unresolved. Trimming removed 3 bases at V and 0 bases at J, with 11 bases between. CDR3 length: 16 residues. Germline V gene lookup returns CDR1 LNHNV and CDR2 YYDKDF (reference sequence). The DNA for the CDR3 is TGTGCCACCAGCAGCTTCATCAGATCGAACACCGGGGAGCTGTTTTTT. Translated: CATSSFIRSNTGELFF.

V and J are TRBV5-1 and TRBJ2-7, with D perhaps TRBD1 or TRBD2 (5 bases each). The CDR3 loop spans 13 amino acids. V lost 1 base to trimming and J lost 5 bases, with 10 bases between them. Germline V gene lookup returns CDR1 SGHRS and CDR2 YFSETQ. As DNA, the CDR3 is TGCGCCAGCAGCTTGCAGGGAGACCACGAGCAGTACTTC. It codes for CASSLQGDHEQYF.

The rearrangement links TRBV27 to TRBJ2-7; TRBD1 might be the D (5 bases). Germline values: CDR1 MNHEY, CDR2 SMNVEV (reference sequence). The CDR3 has 16 residues. V was clipped by 3 bases and J by 0 bases, with 15 bases between them. CDR3 protein: CASSFWPRASSYEQYF. The CDR3 DNA sequence: TGTGCCAGCAGTTTCTGGCCCAGGGCAAGCTCCTACGAGCAGTACTTC.

This clone was found a few times. The rearrangement joins TRBV6-1 to TRBJ1-5; D may be TRBD1 (6 bases). Germline V gene data show CDR1 as MNHNS and CDR2 as SASEGT. Trimming pared 2 bases from V and 0 bases from J, leaving 11 bases between. The CDR3 spans 16 residues. CDR3 protein: CASSERGSYSNQPQHF. CDR3 DNA: TGTGCCAGCAGTGAAAGGGGGTCTTATAGCAATCAGCCCCAGCATTTT.

The sample holds a few counts of this clone. The chain uses TRBV30 and TRBJ1-2; D call uncertain. Germline CDR1 and CDR2: GTSNPN and SVGIG (reference sequence). Trimming pared 3 bases from V and 2 bases from J, leaving 7 bases between. The CDR3 has 12 residues. CDR3 region: CAWRGINYGYTF. As DNA, the CDR3 is TGTGCCTGGAGGGGGATAAACTATGGCTACACCTTC.

The V and J genes are TRBV4-2 and TRBJ2-7; D ambiguous. The CDR3 sequence is 12 residues long. Trimming pared 0 bases from V and 7 bases from J, leaving 7 bases between. CDR1 and CDR2 (germline): LGHNA, YNFKEQ. The CDR3 sequence is CASSQDMGEQYF. CDR3 nucleotides: TGTGCCAGCAGCCAAGATATGGGGGAGCAGTACTTC.

The chain has TRBV27 and TRBJ1-2, with TRBD1 matching over 11 bases. V shed 6 bases, J shed 5 bases, and the junction held 11 bases outside the gene matches. There are 16 residues in the CDR3. Germline V gives CDR1 MNHEY, CDR2 SMNVEV (reference sequence). The CDR3 region is CASSERTGGAWYGYTF. The CDR3 region has the DNA TGTGCCAGCAGCGAACGGACAGGGGGCGCTTGGTATGGCTACACCTTC.

The chain employs TRBV27 and TRBJ2-3; perhaps TRBD2 as D (6 bases). This CDR3 has 17 residues. V was shortened by 8 bases and J by 0 bases, with 21 bases between the two germline ends. Per the germline V gene, CDR1 is MNHEY and CDR2 is SMNVEV (reference sequence). CDR3 loop: CASRGWTQETSTDTQYF. As DNA, the CDR3 is TGTGCCAGCCGGGGGTGGACACAGGAGACTAGCACAGATACGCAGTATTTT.

The chain carries TRBV27 and TRBJ2-5; 10 nucleotides match TRBD2. The CDR3 consists of 15 residues. Unmatched junction bases numbered 8, after V lost 5 bases and J lost 5 bases. Germline loops: CDR1 MNHEY, CDR2 SMNVEV (reference sequence). Here the CDR3 DNA reads TGTGCCAGCAGTCAAACTAGCGGGATATTGGAGACCCAGTACTTC. Residues: CASSQTSGILETQYF.

V is TRBV5-1 and J is TRBJ1-4; D not certain. V lost 1 base and J lost 4, with 8 bases in between. CDR1 is SGHRS and CDR2 is YFSETQ in the germline V gene. The CDR3 has 14 amino acids. The CDR3 DNA follows: TGCGCCAGCAGCTTGATGGGTAATAATGAAAAACTGTTTTTT. Its protein is CASSLMGNNEKLFF.

The chain carries TRBV25-1 and TRBJ2-1, with D unresolved. The CDR3 consists of 13 residues. V was trimmed by 3 bases and J by 5 bases, leaving 8 bases between them. Germline V gives CDR1 MGHDK, CDR2 SYGVNS. In nucleotides, the CDR3 is TGTGCCAGCAGTGAGCTTTTGGACAATGAGCAGTTCTTC. This gives the protein CASSELLDNEQFF.

V gene TRBV6-6 combines with J gene TRBJ1-5; no definite D call. The CDR3 extends over 12 amino acids. Germline lookup yields CDR1 MNHNY and CDR2 SVGAGI (reference sequence). V lost 5 bases to trimming and J lost 3 bases, with 5 bases between them. The CDR3 spells CASSPVNQPQHF. The CDR3 DNA reads TGTGCCAGCAGTCCAGTCAATCAGCCCCAGCATTTT.

This clone was found once. V and J are TRBV27 and TRBJ2-1; 9 bases line up with TRBD2. V shed 3 bases, J shed 6 bases, and the junction held 33 bases outside the gene matches. The CDR3 has 24 amino acids. CDR1 is MNHEY and CDR2 is SMNVEV in the germline V gene (reference sequence). The CDR3 DNA reads TGTGCCAGCAGTTTGATCCCAGCTCTAGCGGGATCCGATGTTACGGGGTTTTCGGGCAATGAGCAGTTCTTC. The encoded protein is CASSLIPALAGSDVTGFSGNEQFF.

The chain combines TRBV5-1 with TRBJ2-2, with D tentatively TRBD2 (5 bases). CDR1 SGHRS and CDR2 YFSETQ come from the germline V gene. With 5 bases removed from V and 0 bases from J, the gap between germline ends came to 17 bases. This CDR3 region has 17 residues. The CDR3: CASRRLAAIANTGELFF. The CDR3 region has the DNA TGCGCCAGCAGAAGGCTAGCAGCTATCGCGAACACCGGGGAGCTGTTTTTT.

The rearrangement joins TRBV18 to TRBJ1-4; D might be TRBD1 (5 bases). CDR3 length: 14 residues. The V end was cut by 6 bases, the J end by 8 bases, with 16 bases between. Per germline, CDR1 KGHSH and CDR2 LQKENI. In nucleotides, the CDR3 is TGTGCCAGCTCGTACAGCGGGGCCCCCGAAAAACTGTTTTTT. Its protein product is CASSYSGAPEKLFF.

The chain has TRBV13 and TRBJ2-7, with a tentative D call TRBD1 (5 bases). Per the germline V gene, CDR1 is PRHDT and CDR2 is FYEKMQ (reference sequence). The length of the CDR3 is 15 residues. Trimming shortened V by 2 bases and J by 2 bases, and 13 bases separated the two germline ends. The CDR3 spells CASSLSQAPTYEQYF. DNA of the CDR3: TGTGCCAGCAGCTTATCACAGGCCCCCACCTACGAGCAGTACTTC.

V gene TRBV29-1 combines with J gene TRBJ2-7; weak D call: TRBD2 (6 bases). Deletions cut 5 bases from V and 2 bases from J, with 7 bases between. This CDR3 spans 11 amino acids. The germline CDR1 and CDR2 sequences are SQVTM and ANQGSEA. CDR3 nucleotides: TGCAGCGTTTCGGGGGCCTACGAGCAGTACTTC. It translates to CSVSGAYEQYF.